The subject of this entry is one T cell receptor (beta chain). Germline V lookup: CDR1 MNHNS, CDR2 SASEGT. J was trimmed by 1 base and V by 2 bases; bases with no gene match: 1. The CDR3 extends over 15 amino acids. This entry belongs to a study of T cell responses to AZD1222 COVID-19 vaccine. Only in-frame clones appear in the TCRdb table, and some are missing; sequencing was by immunoSEQ multiplex PCR. The data hold around 67,000 clones, with less than 90% observed a single time. This TCR was recovered from an adult in good health. V and J are TRBV6-1 and TRBJ1-5, with 8 positions matching TRBD1. The input for sequencing was peripheral blood, taken on day 0 of AZD1222 vaccination. CDR3 DNA: TGTGCCAGCAGTGAACAGGGGGCCAGCAATCAGCCCCAGCATTTT. This codes for CASSEQGASNQPQHF.